This T cell receptor (beta chain) is from a study of blood T cells in healthy people across ages (dated by TCRdb to between 2015 and 2017). Looking at the study overall: Template switching captured roughly one uniquely barcoded TCR beta cDNA molecule per two T cells in model experiments. Age-related changes in TCR beta repertoire diversity were measured in the study by deep sequencing normalized with unique cDNA molecular identifiers. Four age groups were formed from the donors: young (average 16 years), middle-aged (around 41), aged (around 62) and long-lived (roughly 88). To avoid experimental bias, donors of different ages were randomly spread across the sequencing lanes. For two donors (one aged 18 to 29 and one aged 80 or older), the study analyzed two additional independent replicas of 1 million unique cDNA reads from the same blood draw.

CDR1 and CDR2, looked up from the germline V gene (reference sequence), are MNHNY and SVGAGI. At the junction V is shortened by 6 bases and J by 5 bases, with 7 bases in between. The CDR3 extends over 11 residues, inclusive of both ends. The kept DNA is CDR3 alone, 33 bases in frame from the first base. With respect to this clonotype: Its recognized antigen is unknown. The conserved closing phenylalanine or tryptophan is absent in this CDR3, likely reflecting a read error.

Study-wide conclusions, independent of this receptor: Estimates of total diversity based on one million sequenced T cells were considered lower bounds and underestimates. Conclusive comparison of naive and antigen-experienced compartments was prevented by the profiling of bulk unsorted PBMCs. Observed TCR beta diversity per million T cells fell roughly linearly with age, and a significant reduction was already apparent by age approximately 40. Because donor CMV infection status was unknown, age-related changes in expanded clonotypes were potentially confounded. Compared with the aged group, the long-lived group had more naive CD4+ T cells, fewer expanded clones and increased TCR diversity, suggesting age selection. Observed TCR beta diversity correlated strongly with the percentage of naive T cells measured by flow cytometry.

Systemically healthy Caucasian individuals from Russia, over 30 in total and aged about 6 to 95 years, were included as donors. Ten milliliters of peripheral blood were drawn from each donor into EDTA-treated Vacutainer tubes. Ficoll-Paque density-gradient centrifugation was used to isolate PBMCs, with at least 7 million per sample. Trizol reagent was used to extract total RNA from the PBMCs, yielding at least 6 micrograms per sample. For every donor, flow cytometry on a PBMC aliquot measured the percentage of naive CD45RAhigh/CD27high T cells. Library creation used 5' RACE. Sequencing used an Illumina HiSeq 2500. A second roughly 6 to 12 cycle PCR used a sample-barcoded 5' primer and a J-beta primer mix. A unique molecular identifier was introduced onto each TCR beta cDNA molecule by a template-switch 5' adaptor carrying 12 random nucleotides. Each sample yielded at least 2.5 million CDR3-containing paired-end reads. The Mint cDNA synthesis kit, primed by a TRBC-specific oligonucleotide, was used to synthesize first-strand cDNA from all RNA. Following uracil-DNA glycosylase treatment, all cDNA underwent a first 18-cycle PCR with the universal primers M1SS and BC2_uni_R. In the source study's methods: For normalization, 1 million high-quality reads were randomly selected from each sample, with every read carrying a distinct molecular identifier. Reads with shared molecular identifiers were discarded instead of being binned into consensus sequences. CDR3 identification, clonotype clustering and error correction used MiTCR with a Q25 quality threshold and the strictest error-elimination algorithm. Lower-bound total TCR beta diversity was estimated with a nonparametric unseen species model using Euler transformation. Using fastp at Q25 and MiXCR, TCRdb reprocessed the public reads and kept productive beta chains. CDR3 protein duplicates are merged, each entry listing the most common genes and DNA. These V and J calls rely on TCRdb rather than the paper's analysis. The sample includes hundreds of thousands of distinct CDR3 sequences, with roughly 21% observed a single time. 3.6% of the sample is held by the ten biggest clonotypes.

The specimen sequenced was blood. The sequence derives from a man aged 65-85 years in good health. Recombination connected TRBV6-6 to TRBJ1-1; no D segment can be confidently identified. The nucleotide sequence reads as follows: TGTGCCAGCAGACTGGGGACTGAAGCTTTCCTT. This gives the protein CASRLGTEAFL.